This paragraph reports one T cell receptor beta chain. This clonotype was recorded many times. The clone's antigen remains unknown. Per-base quality was not reported, and no clone a single base away is much larger than it. The library relied on PCR. For sequencing, an Illumina HiSeq 2500 was employed. TCR library preparation used molecular barcoding, with unique molecular identifiers applied to normalize quantification of the TCRbeta repertoire. Starting from the raw public reads, TCRdb applied fastp trimming at Q25, assembled clones with MiXCR and retained in-frame beta chains. When rows share a CDR3 protein, they turn into one entry using the most common DNA and genes. A total of fewer than 250,000 distinct CDR3 sequences appear in this sample, roughly 8% of them only once. Nearly 6.5% of the sample goes to the ten largest clones. According to the study, the label for this sample's treatment or condition signals: allogeneic hematopoietic cell transplantation with graft depleted of TCRalphabeta T cells and CD19 B cells. TCRalphabeta/CD19-depleted allogeneic hematopoietic cell grafts were given to the transplant recipients, all of whom were children.

The record originates from a study of T-cell reconstitution after alpha-beta-depleted transplantation in children listed by TCRdb under 2016. Concerning the study at large: T-cell immune reconstitution after TCRalphabeta/CD19-depleted allogeneic hematopoietic cell transplantation in children was quantitatively tracked in the study by means of TCR repertoire profiling. Overall study outcomes, separate from this receptor: In some patients, the high TCRbeta diversity seen at day 60 was put down to recipient T cells and intrathymic progenitors that had survived conditioning. Over the following months the frequencies of hyperexpanded clones went down, and after one year T-cell counts and TCRbeta diversity were mostly credited to newly produced T cells. About two months after transplant, the apparently early recovery of alphabetaT-cell counts reportedly depended on just several hundred clones that had expanded rapidly and came from non-depleted graft cells.

The CDR3 runs 16 amino acids, cysteine and phenylalanine included. Solely the CDR3 DNA is kept, with 48 bases framed from the first base. Taken from the germline V gene (reference sequence), the CDR1 and CDR2 loops are SGHAT and FQDESV. V loses 0 bases of germline sequence and J loses 10 bases, and the interval between the two ends is 19 bases. Material: PBMCs, mostly from graft donor cells, obtained 180 days after TCRalphabeta/CD19-depleted stem cell transplant. This receptor was obtained from a male patient aged 10 to 17 who had a stem cell transplant for acute lymphoblastic leukemia, so the T cells may come from the graft donor. The sequence is built from TRBV11-1 and TRBJ2-1, with the D gene tentatively TRBD1 or TRBD2, based on 6 matching bases in each. The base sequence is TGTGCCAGCAGCTTAGCGGCTAGTCGGGGGCACAGCGAGCAGTTCTTC. Its protein product is CASSLAASRGHSEQFF. With all but the CDR3 taken from the reference TRBV11-1 and TRBJ2-1 genes, the full variable domain is: EAEVAQSPRYKITEKSQAVAFWCDPISGHATLYWYRQILGQGPELLVQFQDESVVDDSQLPKDRFSAERLKGVDSTLKIQPAELGDSAMYLCASSLAASRGHSEQFFGPGTRLTVL.